One sample yielded the 30 T cell receptor beta chains listed below, sequenced in a study of T cells in Graves' hyperthyroidism and ophthalmopathy. Using RNA transcripts as the source, TCR beta CDR3 regions were amplified. An initial round of RT-PCR targeting the TCR CDR3 relied on the HTBI primer set. TCRdb fed the multiplex PCR reads into MiXCR, producing one record per CDR3 protein. The table records a few hundred thousand distinct CDR3 sequences, about 45% of them present only once. Sample: peripheral blood or thyroid tissue (not recorded which). These receptors were obtained from a woman under 30 with Graves' hyperthyroidism.

This clonotype was counted at least ten times. V and J are TRBV6-6 and TRBJ2-5, with 7 bases lining up with TRBD2. CDR3 length: 14 residues. Germline V CDR1 and CDR2: MNHNY, SVGAGI (reference sequence). The ends lost 2 bases at V and 5 bases at J; junction bases unmatched: 5. The CDR3 sequence is CASSYLGREETQYF. The CDR3 nucleotides are TGTGCCAGCAGTTACCTGGGGCGGGAGGAGACCCAGTACTTC.

A remark on this clonotype: This could be a read error, since a much larger clone is one nucleotide away. The chain has TRBV12-3 or TRBV12-4 and TRBJ1-1; TRBD1 might be the D (5 bases). This CDR3 has 17 residues. The CDR3 spells CASSLVAGLLLNTKAFF. The CDR3 DNA is TGTGCCAGCAGTTTAGTCGCAGGGTTACTCTTGAACACTAAAGCTTTCTTT.

The chain carries TRBV7-3 and TRBJ1-1; 7 nucleotides match TRBD1. Germline CDR1 and CDR2: SGHTA and FQGTGA. J lost 3 bases, V lost 2 bases, and 3 bases had no gene match. This CDR3 contains 14 residues. CDR3 nucleotide sequence: TGTGCCAGCAGCTTATCAGGGGGACACACTGAAGCTTTCTTT. Residues: CASSLSGGHTEAFF.

This clonotype was seen repeatedly, ten times or more. The chain carries TRBV5-6 and TRBJ1-1; no clear D. This CDR3 has 16 amino acids. V was shortened by 1 base and J by 2 bases, with 15 bases between the two germline ends. Germline V gives CDR1 SGHDT, CDR2 YYEEEE. CDR3 sequence reads: CASSLFGSILNTEAFF. CDR3 DNA: TGTGCCAGCAGCTTGTTTGGCAGCATCTTAAACACTGAAGCTTTCTTT.

J is TRBJ2-7 and V is TRBV30; D unresolved. CDR1 is GTSNPN, CDR2 SVGIG, per germline (reference sequence). V lost 0 bases and J lost 7, with 16 bases in between. The CDR3 length is 14 residues. CDR3 in DNA: TGTGCCTGGAGTGTACCAGCAGCCCTCGGGGAGCAGTACTTC. Translation: CAWSVPAALGEQYF.

Ten or more counts support this clonotype. The V call is TRBV9, the J call TRBJ2-7; 8 bases fit TRBD1. Germline V gene sequence: CDR1 SGDLS, CDR2 YYNGEE. Unmatched junction bases numbered 9, after V lost 4 bases and J lost 3 bases. CDR3 length equals 15 residues. The DNA of the CDR3 is TGTGCCAGCAGCCCCCTCTCGACAGGGGTCTACGAGCAGTACTTC. Translating gives CASSPLSTGVYEQYF.

This clonotype was seen just once. One end of the junction fails to match germline, which may point to a read error. The V gene is TRBV20-1, the J gene TRBJ1-2; 8 bases map to TRBD1. The length of the CDR3 is 12 residues. Germline V gives CDR1 DFQATT, CDR2 SNEGSKA (reference sequence). Here the CDR3 reads CSAYDPGTGFTF. Here the CDR3 DNA reads TGCAGTGCTTATGACCCCGGGACAGGCTTCACCTTC.

This clonotype appeared many times. The rearrangement links TRBV20-1 to TRBJ2-5, with unresolved D. The CDR3 sequence is 11 residues long. Trimming took 1 base from V and 5 from J, leaving 5 bases between them. Germline loops: CDR1 DFQATT, CDR2 SNEGSKA (reference sequence). The CDR3 loop reads CSARVRETQYF. CDR3 in DNA: TGCAGTGCTAGAGTAAGGGAGACCCAGTACTTC.

This clonotype appeared many times. V is TRBV3-1 and J is TRBJ1-1; D is undetermined. V was shortened by 4 bases and J by 1 base, with 16 bases between the two germline ends. The CDR3 has 16 residues. In germline, CDR1 is LGHDT, CDR2 YNNKEL (reference sequence). The CDR3 DNA reads as TGTGCCAGCAGCCCTCCCCCTTGGTTGGGGAACACTGAAGCTTTCTTT. As protein: CASSPPPWLGNTEAFF.

This clonotype was detected ten times or more. This chain uses TRBV9 with TRBJ1-4; D might be TRBD1 (5 bases). The germline gives CDR1 SGDLS, CDR2 YYNGEE. Trimming stripped 3 bases from V and 10 bases from J, with 16 bases between. The CDR3 is made up of 14 amino acids. CDR3 region: CASSAEDNSGKLFF. The CDR3 bases are TGTGCCAGCAGCGCAGAGGACAACTCTGGAAAACTGTTTTTT. Variable domain in full (rest from reference TRBV9 and TRBJ1-4): DSGVTQTPKHLITATGQRVTLRCSPRSGDLSVYWYQQSLDQGLQFLIQYYNGEERAKGNILERFSAQQFPDLHSELNLSSLELGDSALYFCASSAEDNSGKLFFGSGTQLSVL.

The rearrangement links TRBV24-1 to TRBJ2-2; 9 bases are a match to TRBD2. The J segment lost 7 bases and the V segment lost 3 bases, leaving 5 bases of the junction unmatched. The CDR3 loop spans 15 amino acids. The germline V gene encodes CDR1 KGHDR and CDR2 SFDVKD. Here the CDR3 reads CATSDLTSGFGELFF. CDR3 coding DNA: TGTGCCACCAGTGATCTCACTAGCGGGTTCGGGGAGCTGTTTTTT.

The chain joins TRBV20-1 to TRBJ1-4; 7 nucleotides agree with TRBD1. Germline V gene lookup returns CDR1 DFQATT and CDR2 SNEGSKA (reference sequence). The V and J ends lost 5 bases and 1 base, in that order; junction bases with no gene match: 10. The CDR3 runs to 16 residues. The CDR3 bases are TGCAGTGCTCGGGGAGGGCAGGGGGAAACTAATGAAAAACTGTTTTTT. Encoded protein: CSARGGQGETNEKLFF.

In this sample, this clonotype turned up many times. The V and J genes are TRBV6-4 and TRBJ2-5; D might be TRBD2 (5 bases). The V end was cut by 6 bases, the J end by 2 bases, with 13 bases between. The CDR3 spans 14 residues. Germline-derived CDR1 and CDR2 are MRHNA and SNTAGT. CDR3 coding DNA: TGTGCCAGCAGCTACACAACTAGGCAAGAGACCCAGTACTTC. Its translation: CASSYTTRQETQYF.

The genes are TRBV9 and TRBJ1-2; D remains ambiguous. Trimming removed 1 base at V and 6 bases at J, with 10 bases between. The CDR3 sequence is 13 residues long. The germline V gene has CDR1 SGDLS and CDR2 YYNGEE. The CDR3 loop is CASSVPGYNGYTF. CDR3 in DNA: TGTGCCAGCAGCGTACCGGGTTACAATGGCTACACCTTC.

This clonotype was counted ten times or more. The chain couples TRBV5-1 to TRBJ2-7; D not resolved. Trimming pared 5 bases from V and 0 bases from J, leaving 12 bases between. Germline-derived CDR1 and CDR2 are SGHRS and YFSETQ. This CDR3 region has 14 residues. The CDR3 sequence: CASRTEPSSYEQYF. The CDR3 DNA sequence: TGCGCCAGCAGAACGGAGCCCTCCTCCTACGAGCAGTACTTC.

The chain recombines TRBV6-6 with TRBJ2-5; D unclear. From germline, CDR1 is MNHNY and CDR2 SVGAGI (reference sequence). The CDR3 is 14 residues long. Trimming took 4 bases from V and 1 from J, leaving 10 bases between them. CDR3: CASSFGRTQETQYF. Here the CDR3 DNA reads TGTGCCAGCAGTTTCGGCAGAACCCAAGAGACCCAGTACTTC.

This chain links TRBV7-8 with TRBJ1-5, with D perhaps matching TRBD1 (5 bases). Germline V gene lookup returns CDR1 SGHVS and CDR2 FQNEAQ. Trimming stripped 4 bases from V and 2 bases from J, with 12 bases between. The length of the CDR3 is 15 residues. The CDR3, as DNA: TGTGCCAGCAGCTCCGGACAAGATGGCAATCAGCCCCAGCATTTT. This gives the protein CASSSGQDGNQPQHF.

This clonotype was seen a few times. The chain carries TRBV5-6 and TRBJ1-1, with TRBD1 identical over 7 bases. Trimming cost V 2 bases and J 6 bases; bases outside gene matches: 10. The germline V gene has CDR1 SGHDT and CDR2 YYEEEE. This CDR3 has 15 residues. The CDR3 DNA reads as TGTGCCAGCAGCTTCGACAGGGTCGTGTTCGCTGAAGCTTTCTTT. Amino acids: CASSFDRVVFAEAFF. Full variable domain (rest looked up from reference TRBV5-6 and TRBJ1-1): DAGVTQSPTHLIKTRGQQVTLRCSPKSGHDTVSWYQQALGQGPQFIFQYYEEEERQRGNFPDRFSGHQFPNYSSELNVNALLLGDSALYLCASSFDRVVFAEAFFGQGTRLTVV.

This clonotype was detected many times. The chain carries TRBV6-4 and TRBJ2-3, with 14 bases that match TRBD2. Per germline, CDR1 MRHNA and CDR2 SNTAGT. The length of the CDR3 is 15 residues. V dropped 4 bases and J dropped 4; count of bases not matched to a gene: 1. CDR3: CASSGLAGGPDTQYF. The CDR3 coding sequence is TGTGCCAGCAGTGGACTAGCGGGAGGGCCAGATACGCAGTATTTT.

This clonotype was seen ten or more times. CDR3 region: CASSSPGRSLVRSGNTIYF. The CDR3 DNA reads TGTGCCAGCAGCTCCCCCGGACGGTCCTTGGTTCGCTCTGGAAACACCATATATTTT. The V and J genes are TRBV7-9 and TRBJ1-3, with D uncertain. The CDR3 consists of 19 residues. Germline V gene sequence: CDR1 SEHNR, CDR2 FQNEAQ (reference sequence). V dropped 4 bases and J dropped 0 bases, with 22 bases sitting between them. Looking up the rest from reference TRBV7-9 and TRBJ1-3 gives the full variable domain: DTGVSQNPRHKITKRGQNVTFRCDPISEHNRLYWYRQTLGQGPEFLTYFQNEAQLEKSRLLSDRFSAERPKGSFSTLEIQRTEQGDSAMYLCASSSPGRSLVRSGNTIYFGEGSWLTVV.

This clonotype was seen repeatedly, ten times or more. The V call is TRBV2, the J call TRBJ1-1, with D tentatively TRBD1 (5 bases). CDR3 length: 12 amino acids. Per the germline V gene, CDR1 is SNHLY and CDR2 is FYNNEI. The V end lost 6 bases, the J end lost 5 bases, and 10 bases lay between the germline ends. The DNA for the CDR3 is TGTGCCAGCAGGGCAGGGAGAACTGAAGCTTTCTTT. It yields the protein CASRAGRTEAFF.

The sample holds one count of this clonotype. This chain uses TRBV30 with TRBJ2-2, with 8 bases lining up with TRBD1. The CDR3 is 17 residues long. With 2 bases clipped from V and 4 bases from J, the junction kept 12 bases outside the gene matches. Germline CDR1 reads GTSNPN; CDR2 reads SVGIG (reference sequence). For the CDR3, the DNA is TGTGCCTGGAGTCCTTACAGGACAGGGTCAGGCACCGGGGAGCTGTTTTTT. This codes for CAWSPYRTGSGTGELFF.

The V and J genes are TRBV2 and TRBJ2-1, with D possibly TRBD1 on 6 matching bases. Trimming removed 4 bases from V and 12 bases from J, with 7 bases in between. Germline CDR1 and CDR2: SNHLY and FYNNEI. The CDR3 covers 10 residues. The CDR3 reads CASSARGQFF. CDR3 nucleotide sequence: TGTGCCAGCAGTGCCAGGGGGCAGTTCTTC.

This clonotype was seen many times. This rearrangement joins TRBV6-1 to TRBJ1-1, with unresolved D. V was cut by 0 bases and J by 7 bases, with 15 bases left in between. The CDR3 contains 15 residues. Germline CDR1 MNHNS, CDR2 SASEGT. In DNA form, the CDR3 reads TGTGCCAGCAGTGAAGCGTCGGTCAGTGGAATTGAAGCTTTCTTT. Its translation: CASSEASVSGIEAFF.

As regards this clonotype: At one end the junction does not follow the germline gene, possibly because of a read error. V usage is TRBV2 and J usage is TRBJ1-2; perhaps TRBD1 as D (5 bases). Germline CDR1 reads SNHLY; CDR2 reads FYNNEI. The CDR3 spans 10 residues. The DNA for the CDR3 is TGTGCCAGCAGGGAAGATAAGGGGTGGTTC. Translating it yields CASREDKGWF. The full variable domain, its missing parts supplied by reference TRBV2 and TRBJ1-2, is EPEVTQTPSHQVTQMGQEVILRCVPISNHLYFYWYRQILGQKVEFLVSFYNNEISEKSEIFDDQFSVERPDGSNFTLKIRSTKLEDSAMYFCASREDKGWFGSGTRLTVV.

This clonotype was detected a few times. V and J are TRBV2 and TRBJ1-6; 11 bases are shared with TRBD1. The length of the CDR3 is 13 residues. Losses at the gene ends were 8 bases for V and 13 bases for J; bases not matched to a gene: 7. From germline, CDR1 is SNHLY and CDR2 FYNNEI. The CDR3 DNA sequence: TGTGCCAGCCTGGGACAGGGGGGATCCCCCCTCCACTTT. Translated, it gives CASLGQGGSPLHF.

There are many counts of this clonotype. The chain links TRBV10-3 to TRBJ2-7; tentatively, D is TRBD2 (5 bases). CDR3 length equals 15 residues. V lost 3 bases and J lost 0, with 12 bases in between. The V gene's germline CDR1 is ENHRY and CDR2 SYGVKD. The CDR3 loop is CAISDSGYGSYEQYF. CDR3 nucleotide sequence: TGTGCCATCAGTGACTCGGGGTATGGCTCCTACGAGCAGTACTTC.

J is TRBJ1-4 and V is TRBV7-2; 11 nucleotides agree with TRBD1. Germline V gives CDR1 SGHTA, CDR2 FQGNSA. The CDR3 length is 15 residues. The junction had 11 bases not matched to a gene; V was cut back by 5 bases and J by 12 bases. The CDR3 here is CASSPDRGLYEELFF. CDR3 DNA sequence: TGTGCCAGCAGCCCGGACAGGGGGCTCTACGAGGAACTGTTTTTT.

The rearrangement uses TRBV18 and TRBJ1-4, with D unclear. CDR1 and CDR2 (germline): KGHSH, LQKENI. The CDR3 runs 16 residues. The V gene lost 3 bases and the J gene lost 4 bases, with 15 bases spanning the gap. CDR3 nucleotide sequence: TGTGCCAGCTCACCGGTGGCTAGCGGGAGTAATGAAAAACTGTTTTTT. Protein product: CASSPVASGSNEKLFF.

This clonotype was detected only once. The chain recombines TRBV7-2 with TRBJ2-7; 8 bases agree with TRBD2. There are 14 residues in the CDR3. V gave up 6 bases and J gave up 5 bases; unmatched junction bases: 9. Germline V gives CDR1 SGHTA, CDR2 FQGNSA. The CDR3 loop is CASSYTSGSNEQYF. The CDR3 region has the DNA TGTGCCAGCAGTTACACGAGCGGGAGTAACGAGCAGTACTTC.